The 6 T cell receptor beta chains presented below share a single source sample, sequenced in a study of blood T cell repertoires in COVID-19 (dated by TCRdb to 2020 to 2022). The library was made by the immunoSEQ multiplex PCR assay. The source is immuneACCESS, and TCRdb retained only in-frame sequences with V and J called. Part of the clones is not carried over; for the studies checked, unresolved V genes explain less than half of this, and the remainder is unexplained. This sample comprises some 150,000 clones, roughly 80% of them detected only once. 1.5% to 2% of the sample goes to the ten largest clones. Sequences were obtained from peripheral blood. The receptors originated from an elderly man with acute or convalescent COVID-19.

A single count supports this clone. The V call is TRBV4-1, the J call TRBJ1-2, with D possibly being TRBD1 (5 bases). The length of the CDR3 is 15 residues. CDR1 is MGHRA and CDR2 is YSYEKL in the germline V gene. The V gene lost 0 bases and the J gene lost 7 bases, with 15 bases spanning the gap. The CDR3 protein is CASSQDWGTPLGYTF. As DNA, the CDR3 is TGCGCCAGCAGCCAAGATTGGGGGACTCCTCTTGGCTACACCTTC.

This chain joins TRBV10-3 and TRBJ1-2, with D maybe TRBD1 (5 bases). The V gene's germline CDR1 is ENHRY and CDR2 SYGVKD. There are 13 residues in the CDR3. Trimming pared 0 bases from V and 14 bases from J, leaving 16 bases between. In DNA, the CDR3 is TGTGCCATCAGTGAGTCCCCGAGTGGGCGGGGGACCTTC. Residues: CAISESPSGRGTF.

The rearrangement links TRBV5-6 to TRBJ2-5, with TRBD1 matching over 8 bases. The germline CDR1 and CDR2 sequences are SGHDT and YYEEEE. CDR3 length equals 15 residues. Trimming cost V 2 bases and J 5 bases; bases outside gene matches: 8. The CDR3 loop reads CASSLRGQGLETQYF. CDR3 sequence (DNA): TGTGCCAGCAGCTTAAGAGGACAGGGATTGGAGACCCAGTACTTC.

The gene calls are TRBV7-2 and TRBJ2-1; 11 positions agree with TRBD2. V shed 4 bases and J 4 bases; nucleotides not matched to a gene: 3. The germline gives CDR1 SGHTA, CDR2 FQGNSA. The CDR3 spans 15 residues. Here the CDR3 reads CASSSGTSGYNEQFF. CDR3 nucleotide sequence: TGTGCCAGCAGCTCTGGGACTAGCGGATACAATGAGCAGTTCTTC.

The chain is built from TRBV11-3 and TRBJ2-7, with 7 bases matching TRBD2. Germline values: CDR1 SGHNT, CDR2 YENEEA. The V and J ends lost 5 bases and 2 bases, in that order; junction bases with no gene match: 6. The CDR3 is made up of 14 amino acids. Here the CDR3 DNA reads TGTGCCAGCAGCGGAGGGAGCGGGGCCTACGAGCAGTACTTC. The encoded protein is CASSGGSGAYEQYF.

CDR3 bases: TGTGCCAGCAGCCCAACCCTCGCCTGGACAGGGGCCGAGCAGTACTTC. Its protein is CASSPTLAWTGAEQYF. The J gene is TRBJ2-7, the V gene TRBV11-3, with 9 bases identical to TRBD1. The CDR3 spans 16 residues. CDR1 and CDR2 from the germline V gene are SGHNT and YENEEA. Unmatched junction bases numbered 14, after V lost 5 bases and J lost 6 bases.